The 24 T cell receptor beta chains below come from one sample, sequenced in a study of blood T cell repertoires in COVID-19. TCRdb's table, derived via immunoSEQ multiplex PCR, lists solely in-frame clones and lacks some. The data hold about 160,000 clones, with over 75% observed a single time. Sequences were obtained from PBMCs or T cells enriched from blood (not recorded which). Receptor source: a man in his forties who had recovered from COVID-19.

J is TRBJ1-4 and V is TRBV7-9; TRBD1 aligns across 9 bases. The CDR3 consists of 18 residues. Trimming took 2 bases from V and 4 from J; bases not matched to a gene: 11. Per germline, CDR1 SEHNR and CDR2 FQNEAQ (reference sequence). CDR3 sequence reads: CASSLPPGQGIDNEKLFF. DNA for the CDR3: TGTGCCAGCAGCTTACCCCCTGGACAGGGGATTGATAATGAAAAACTGTTTTTT.

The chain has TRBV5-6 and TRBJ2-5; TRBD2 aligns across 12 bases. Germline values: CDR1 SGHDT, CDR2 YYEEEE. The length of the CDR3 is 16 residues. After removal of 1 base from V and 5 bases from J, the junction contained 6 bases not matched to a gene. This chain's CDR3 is CASSLPLAGGFETQYF. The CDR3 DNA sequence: TGTGCCAGCAGCTTGCCTCTAGCGGGGGGGTTCGAGACCCAGTACTTC.

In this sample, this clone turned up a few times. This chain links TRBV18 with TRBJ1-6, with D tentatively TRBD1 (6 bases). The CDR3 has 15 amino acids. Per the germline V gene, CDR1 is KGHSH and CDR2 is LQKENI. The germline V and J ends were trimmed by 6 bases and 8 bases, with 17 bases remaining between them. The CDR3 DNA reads TGTGCCAGCTCTCTCACAGGGTTAGGGGATTCACCCCTCCACTTT. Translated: CASSLTGLGDSPLHF.

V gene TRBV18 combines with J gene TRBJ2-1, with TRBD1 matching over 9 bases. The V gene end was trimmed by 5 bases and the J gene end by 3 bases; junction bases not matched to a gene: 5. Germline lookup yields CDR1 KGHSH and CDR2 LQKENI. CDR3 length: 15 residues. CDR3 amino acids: CASSSGQGLYNEQFF. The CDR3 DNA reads TGTGCCAGCTCATCGGGACAGGGCCTCTACAATGAGCAGTTCTTC. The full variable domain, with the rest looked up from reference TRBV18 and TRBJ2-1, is NAGVMQNPRHLVRRRGQEARLRCSPMKGHSHVYWYRQLPEEGLKFMVYLQKENIIDESGMPKERFSAEFPKEGPSILRIQQVVRGDSAAYFCASSSGQGLYNEQFFGPGTRLTVL.

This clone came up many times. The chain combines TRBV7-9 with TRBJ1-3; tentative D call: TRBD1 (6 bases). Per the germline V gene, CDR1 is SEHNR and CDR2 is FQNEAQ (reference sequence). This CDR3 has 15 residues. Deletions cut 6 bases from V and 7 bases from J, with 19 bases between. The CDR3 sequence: CASRDSSQGRNTIYF. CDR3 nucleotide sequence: TGTGCCAGCAGGGACAGTTCTCAGGGAAGGAACACCATATATTTT.

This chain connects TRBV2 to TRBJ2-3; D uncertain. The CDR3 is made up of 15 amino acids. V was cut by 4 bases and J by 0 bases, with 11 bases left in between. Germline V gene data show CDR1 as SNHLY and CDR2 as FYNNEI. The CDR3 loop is CASSVGRPSTDTQYF. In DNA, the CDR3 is TGTGCCAGCAGTGTGGGCAGGCCTAGCACAGATACGCAGTATTTT.

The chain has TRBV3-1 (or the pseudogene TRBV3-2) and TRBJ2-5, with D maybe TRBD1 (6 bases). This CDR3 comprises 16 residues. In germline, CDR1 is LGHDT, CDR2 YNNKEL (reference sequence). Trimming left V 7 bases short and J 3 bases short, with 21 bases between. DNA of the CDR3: TGTGCCAGCACCCCTCGTCACCGGGACAACGAAGAGACCCAGTACTTC. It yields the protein CASTPRHRDNEETQYF.

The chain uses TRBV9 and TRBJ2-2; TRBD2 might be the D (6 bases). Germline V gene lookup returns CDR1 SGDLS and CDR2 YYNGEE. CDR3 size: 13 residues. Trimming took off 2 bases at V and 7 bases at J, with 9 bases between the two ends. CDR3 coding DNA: TGTGCCAGCAGCGTCGGGGGTTTCGGGGAGCTGTTTTTT. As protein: CASSVGGFGELFF.

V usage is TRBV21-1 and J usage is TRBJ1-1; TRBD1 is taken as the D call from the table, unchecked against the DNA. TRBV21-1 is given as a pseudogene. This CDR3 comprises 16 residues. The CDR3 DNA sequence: TGTGCCAGCAGCGAAATATCACAGGCAGGGAACACTGAAGCTTTCTTT. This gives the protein CASSEISQAGNTEAFF.

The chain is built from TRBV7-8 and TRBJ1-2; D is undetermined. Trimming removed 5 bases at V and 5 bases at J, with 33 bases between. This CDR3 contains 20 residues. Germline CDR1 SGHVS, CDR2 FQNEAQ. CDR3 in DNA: TGTGCCAGCAGCCCTAGAGATGGGAGAACCTATATAGGATCGCTATATGGCTACACCTTC. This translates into CASSPRDGRTYIGSLYGYTF.

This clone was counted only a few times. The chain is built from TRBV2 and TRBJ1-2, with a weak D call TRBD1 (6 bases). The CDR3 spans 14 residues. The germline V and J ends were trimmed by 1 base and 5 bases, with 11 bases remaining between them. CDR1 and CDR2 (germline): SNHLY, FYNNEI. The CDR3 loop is CASSEVQGRYGYTF. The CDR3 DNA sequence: TGTGCCAGCAGTGAAGTCCAGGGGCGATATGGCTACACCTTC.

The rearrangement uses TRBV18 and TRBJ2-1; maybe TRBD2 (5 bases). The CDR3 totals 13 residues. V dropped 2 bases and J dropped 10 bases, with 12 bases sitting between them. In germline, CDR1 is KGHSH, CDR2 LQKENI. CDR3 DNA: TGTGCCAGCTCACCAACCGGGAACCAAGAGCAGTTCTTC. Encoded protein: CASSPTGNQEQFF.

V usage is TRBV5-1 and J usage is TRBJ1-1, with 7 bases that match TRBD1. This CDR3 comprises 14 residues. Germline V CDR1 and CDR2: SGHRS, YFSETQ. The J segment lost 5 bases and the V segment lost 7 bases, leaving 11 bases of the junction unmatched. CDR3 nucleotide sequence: TGCGCCAGCCACGACAGGGAGGTTAGTACTGAAGCTTTCTTT. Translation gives CASHDREVSTEAFF.

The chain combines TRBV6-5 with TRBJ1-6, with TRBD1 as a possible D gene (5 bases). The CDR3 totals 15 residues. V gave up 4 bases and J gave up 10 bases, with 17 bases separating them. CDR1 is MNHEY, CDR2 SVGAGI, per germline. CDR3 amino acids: CASSSETAAGSPLHF. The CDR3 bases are TGTGCCAGCAGTTCGGAGACAGCCGCGGGGTCACCCCTCCACTTT.

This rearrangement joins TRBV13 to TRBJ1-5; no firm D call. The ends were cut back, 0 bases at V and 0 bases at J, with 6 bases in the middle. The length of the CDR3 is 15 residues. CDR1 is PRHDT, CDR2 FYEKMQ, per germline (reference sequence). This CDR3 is CASSLGYYSNQPQHF. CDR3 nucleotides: TGTGCCAGCAGCTTAGGCTATTATAGCAATCAGCCCCAGCATTTT.

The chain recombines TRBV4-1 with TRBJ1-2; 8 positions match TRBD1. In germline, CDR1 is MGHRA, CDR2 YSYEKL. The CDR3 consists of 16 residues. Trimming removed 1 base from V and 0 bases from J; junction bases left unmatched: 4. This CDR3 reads CASSQASTGANYGYTF. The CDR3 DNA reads TGCGCCAGCAGCCAAGCGTCGACAGGGGCTAACTATGGCTACACCTTC.

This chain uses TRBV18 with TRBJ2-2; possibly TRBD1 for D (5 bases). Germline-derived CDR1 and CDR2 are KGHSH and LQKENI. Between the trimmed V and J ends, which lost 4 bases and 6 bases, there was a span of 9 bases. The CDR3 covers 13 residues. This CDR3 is CASSQQAPGELFF. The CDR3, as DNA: TGTGCCAGCTCACAACAGGCCCCCGGGGAGCTGTTTTTT.

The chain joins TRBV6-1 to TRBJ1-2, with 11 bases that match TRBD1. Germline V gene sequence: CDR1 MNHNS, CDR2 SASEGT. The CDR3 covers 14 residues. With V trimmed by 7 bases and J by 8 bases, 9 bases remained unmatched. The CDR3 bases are TGTGCCAGCAAACATGAGGGGACAGGGGGAGGCTACACCTTC. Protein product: CASKHEGTGGGYTF.

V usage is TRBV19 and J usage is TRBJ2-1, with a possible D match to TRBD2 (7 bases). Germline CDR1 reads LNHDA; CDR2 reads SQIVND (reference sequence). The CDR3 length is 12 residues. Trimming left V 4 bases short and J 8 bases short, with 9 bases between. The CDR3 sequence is CASSRGGDEQFF. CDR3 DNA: TGTGCCAGTAGTAGGGGGGGCGATGAGCAGTTCTTC.

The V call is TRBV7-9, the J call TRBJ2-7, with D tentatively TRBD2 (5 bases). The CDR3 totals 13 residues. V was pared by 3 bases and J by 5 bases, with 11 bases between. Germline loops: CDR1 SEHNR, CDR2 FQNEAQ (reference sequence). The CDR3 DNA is TGTGCCAGCAGCTTCGGGGTCGGCAACGAGCAGTACTTC. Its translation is CASSFGVGNEQYF.

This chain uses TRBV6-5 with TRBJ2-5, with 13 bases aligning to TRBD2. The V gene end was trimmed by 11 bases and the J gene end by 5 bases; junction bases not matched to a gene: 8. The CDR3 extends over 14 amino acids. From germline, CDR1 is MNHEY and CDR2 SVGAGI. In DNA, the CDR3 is TGTGCCGCCCCAGGGACTAGCGGGGAGGAGACCCAGTACTTC. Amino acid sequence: CAAPGTSGEETQYF.

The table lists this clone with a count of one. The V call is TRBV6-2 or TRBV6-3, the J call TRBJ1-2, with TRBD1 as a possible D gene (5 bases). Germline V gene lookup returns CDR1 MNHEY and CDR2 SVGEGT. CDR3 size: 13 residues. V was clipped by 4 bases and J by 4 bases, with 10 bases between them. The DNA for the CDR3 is TGTGCCAGCAGTTCAGGGAATAGCTATGGCTACACCTTC. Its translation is CASSSGNSYGYTF.

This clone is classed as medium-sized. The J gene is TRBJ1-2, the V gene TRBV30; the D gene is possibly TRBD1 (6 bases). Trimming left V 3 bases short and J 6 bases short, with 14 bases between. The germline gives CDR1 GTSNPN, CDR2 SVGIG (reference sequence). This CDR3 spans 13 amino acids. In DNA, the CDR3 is TGTGCCTGGAGACAGGGATTAGGGGATGGCTACACCTTC. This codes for CAWRQGLGDGYTF. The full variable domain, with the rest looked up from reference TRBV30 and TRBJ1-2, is SQTIHQWPATLVQPVGSPLSLECTVEGTSNPNLYWYRQAAGRGLQLLFYSVGIGQISSEVPQNLSASRPQDRQFILSSKKLLLSDSGFYLCAWRQGLGDGYTFGSGTRLTVV.

The CDR3 here is CASLDRAQETQYF. CDR3 DNA: TGTGCCAGCCTAGACAGGGCCCAAGAGACCCAGTACTTC. The rearrangement joins TRBV27 to TRBJ2-5; 7 bases agree with TRBD1. CDR3 length: 13 amino acids. Germline assignment: CDR1 MNHEY and CDR2 SMNVEV (reference sequence). V lost 8 bases to trimming and J lost 1 base; unmatched junction nucleotides: 4.